The sequence of this TCR beta chain was determined in a study of technical replicates of blood from a handful of donors. Clones were read by immunoSEQ multiplex PCR, and TCRdb kept only the in-frame ones, dropping some. This sample has 60,000 to 90,000 clones, with approximately 95% found just once. This CDR3 spans 15 amino acids. The gene calls are TRBV21-1 and TRBJ1-5. TRBV21-1 is a recognized pseudogene. The sample was T cells isolated from PBMCs. The sequence derives from a human donor in good health. DNA of the CDR3: TGTGCCAGCAGCAAAGAACGGGGTAACAATCAGCCCCAGCATTTT. It translates to CASSKERGNNQPQHF.